A single sample gave rise to the 20 T cell receptor beta chains below, sequenced in a study of blood T cell repertoires in COVID-19 (TCRdb year 2020). The library was made by the immunoSEQ multiplex PCR assay. Here the immuneACCESS table is served through TCRdb, limited to in-frame sequences with V and J called. Missing clones are a known gap in these copies; in checked studies unresolved V genes cover under half, and the rest lacks a known reason. The sample profile shows approximately 140,000 clones; 70% to 90% of them were found once. Of the sample, around 3.2% falls within the top ten clones. Sequenced input: PBMCs or T cells enriched from blood (not recorded which). These receptors were obtained from a woman aged 45 to 65 with acute COVID-19.

V and J are TRBV7-2 and TRBJ2-3; 7 positions agree with TRBD1. V shed 2 bases and J 2 bases; nucleotides not matched to a gene: 10. CDR3 length equals 17 residues. The germline V gene encodes CDR1 SGHTA and CDR2 FQGNSA. The CDR3 DNA reads TGTGCCAGCAGCTTAAGGGGGCGCTTCATAAACACAGATACGCAGTATTTT. Translated, it gives CASSLRGRFINTDTQYF.

J is TRBJ1-3 and V is TRBV7-9, with no clear D. The CDR3 covers 12 residues. V was shortened by 3 bases and J by 4 bases, with 4 bases between the two germline ends. Germline V lookup: CDR1 SEHNR, CDR2 FQNEAQ (reference sequence). The CDR3 coding sequence is TGTGCCAGCAGCTTGACAGGAAACACCATATATTTT. Its translation is CASSLTGNTIYF.

The rearrangement uses TRBV27 and TRBJ1-5, with TRBD1 matching 9 bases. Losses at the gene ends were 7 bases for V and 7 bases for J; bases not matched to a gene: 8. Germline V gene data show CDR1 as MNHEY and CDR2 as SMNVEV (reference sequence). This CDR3 is built from 14 residues. The chain's CDR3 is CASKNRQGGQPQHF. Written as DNA, the CDR3 is TGTGCCAGCAAAAATAGACAGGGGGGCCAGCCCCAGCATTTT.

This clone was seen more than once but under ten times. The rearrangement uses TRBV4-2 and TRBJ1-3; D is possibly TRBD1 (5 bases). This CDR3 spans 14 amino acids. The germline V gene encodes CDR1 LGHNA and CDR2 YNFKEQ. Deletions cut 4 bases from V and 2 bases from J, with 9 bases between. In DNA form, the CDR3 reads TGTGCCAGCAGCCCCGGGGGGACTGGAAACACCATATATTTT. It encodes CASSPGGTGNTIYF.

CDR3 region: CASSRKKSEAFF. Here the CDR3 DNA reads TGTGCCAGTAGTAGAAAAAAGAGTGAAGCTTTCTTT. V is TRBV19 and J is TRBJ1-1; D remains unclear. This CDR3 region has 12 residues. Trimming shortened V by 4 bases and J by 7 bases, and 10 bases separated the two germline ends. Germline assignment: CDR1 LNHDA and CDR2 SQIVND (reference sequence).

The V gene is TRBV12-5, the J gene TRBJ1-6, with TRBD1 matching over 7 bases. CDR1 LGHNT and CDR2 FRNRAP come from the germline V gene. Unmatched junction bases numbered 15, after V lost 1 base and J lost 6 bases. The CDR3 spans 19 residues. CDR3 loop: CASGLDSLIAGTANSPLHF. The CDR3 DNA reads TGTGCTAGTGGTTTGGATTCCTTAATTGCCGGGACAGCTAATTCACCCCTCCACTTT.

The chain has TRBV9 and TRBJ2-1; TRBD2 matches 9 bases. Germline V gene lookup returns CDR1 SGDLS and CDR2 YYNGEE. J was trimmed by 7 bases and V by 4 bases; bases with no gene match: 9. The length of the CDR3 is 15 residues. This CDR3 reads CASSPEVAGANEQFF. The DNA of the CDR3 is TGTGCCAGCAGCCCAGAGGTAGCGGGAGCTAATGAGCAGTTCTTC.

The chain uses TRBV6-5 and TRBJ2-1; 8 positions agree with TRBD1. Looked up from germline, CDR1 is MNHEY and CDR2 is SVGAGI. The CDR3 has 15 residues. The V segment lost 6 bases and the J segment 3 bases; nucleotides outside the gene matches: 7. CDR3 sequence reads: CASSSGTGVYNEQFF. Here the CDR3 DNA reads TGTGCCAGCAGCTCCGGGACAGGCGTCTACAATGAGCAGTTCTTC.

This chain links TRBV27 with TRBJ1-5, with TRBD1 matching 7 bases. The CDR3 is 13 amino acids. Germline trimming cut 6 bases from V and 2 bases from J; bases unmatched to any gene: 1. Germline CDR1 MNHEY, CDR2 SMNVEV (reference sequence). The CDR3 coding sequence is TGTGCCAGCAGCCAGGGGGGCAATCAGCCCCAGCATTTT. It is translated as CASSQGGNQPQHF.

The V gene is TRBV6-5, the J gene TRBJ2-7; 9 bases match TRBD2. V gave up 5 bases and J gave up 0 bases; unmatched junction bases: 5. Germline values: CDR1 MNHEY, CDR2 SVGAGI. The CDR3 is made up of 15 amino acids. The CDR3 spells CASSHTSGFSYEQYF. DNA for the CDR3: TGTGCCAGCAGTCATACTAGCGGGTTCTCCTACGAGCAGTACTTC.

The chain is built from TRBV7-9 and TRBJ2-7, with TRBD1 matching 7 bases. The CDR3 has 14 amino acids. Germline CDR1 is SEHNR and CDR2 is FQNEAQ (reference sequence). The J segment lost 2 bases and the V segment lost 5 bases, leaving 6 bases of the junction unmatched. Here the CDR3 reads CASSPDRVTYEQYF. DNA for the CDR3: TGTGCCAGCAGCCCCGACAGGGTGACCTACGAGCAGTACTTC.

This chain uses TRBV5-6 with TRBJ2-1, with 8 bases aligning to TRBD1. The CDR3 has 15 amino acids. CDR1 and CDR2 (germline): SGHDT, YYEEEE. Losses at the gene ends were 1 base for V and 6 bases for J; bases not matched to a gene: 6. The CDR3 coding sequence is TGTGCCAGCAGCTTGCTTGGGACAGGAGGCAATGAGCAGTTCTTC. It translates to CASSLLGTGGNEQFF.

The chain has TRBV12-3 or TRBV12-4 and TRBJ1-1; possibly TRBD1 for D (5 bases). The CDR3 loop spans 12 amino acids. Trimming left V 4 bases short and J 11 bases short, with 14 bases between. CDR3 nucleotide sequence: TGTGCCAGCAGTTCTCTTGGGGCAGGGGCTTTCTTT. Its translation: CASSSLGAGAFF.

This clone was observed a handful of times. The V gene is TRBV7-3, the J gene TRBJ1-6; D is ambiguous. CDR1 and CDR2 (germline): SGHTA, FQGTGA. CDR3 length equals 16 residues. The V end was cut by 0 bases, the J end by 7 bases, with 13 bases between. CDR3 residues: CASSLTSDPTNSPLHF. The CDR3 bases are TGTGCCAGCAGCTTAACGAGCGACCCAACAAATTCACCCCTCCACTTT.

The J gene is TRBJ2-3, the V gene TRBV27, with TRBD1 matching 8 bases. The CDR3 runs 15 residues. Germline values: CDR1 MNHEY, CDR2 SMNVEV (reference sequence). Trimming took 2 bases from V and 3 from J; bases not matched to a gene: 4. The CDR3, as DNA: TGTGCCAGCAGTTTAGGGCAGGGGGCGACAGATACGCAGTATTTT. This codes for CASSLGQGATDTQYF.

This rearrangement joins TRBV27 to TRBJ2-1; D might be TRBD2 (6 bases). This CDR3 spans 15 amino acids. Trimming removed 7 bases from V and 9 bases from J, with 22 bases in between. In germline, CDR1 is MNHEY, CDR2 SMNVEV (reference sequence). The CDR3 bases are TGTGCCAGCACCAAAGCTGGAGGGCCTTCAATTGAGCAGTTCTTC. Its translation: CASTKAGGPSIEQFF.

This clone turned up a few times. The identical CDR3 is also encoded by other nucleotide sequences in the sample. The chain employs TRBV10-3 and TRBJ1-5; unclear D gene. Germline V gene lookup returns CDR1 ENHRY and CDR2 SYGVKD. CDR3 size: 13 residues. Trimming removed 3 bases at V and 2 bases at J, with 5 bases between. CDR3 in DNA: TGTGCCATCAGTGACCCGGGCAATCAGCCCCAGCATTTT. This encodes CAISDPGNQPQHF.

This chain connects TRBV12-3 or TRBV12-4 to TRBJ1-1; tentatively, D is TRBD1 (5 bases). V lost 0 bases, J lost 5 bases, and 7 bases lay in between. The CDR3 runs 13 residues. In DNA, the CDR3 is TGTGCCAGCAGTTTAGCGCAGGGAACTGAAGCTTTCTTT. Amino acid sequence: CASSLAQGTEAFF.

The chain carries TRBV4-3 and TRBJ1-1; 9 nucleotides agree with TRBD1. CDR3 length equals 15 residues. Germline V lookup: CDR1 LGHNA, CDR2 YSLEER. J gave up 6 bases and V 3 bases, and 8 bases lay outside the gene matches. CDR3 nucleotide sequence: TGCGCCAGCAGCCAGAGAGACAGGGGGATTTCTGAAGCTTTCTTT. Translated: CASSQRDRGISEAFF.

The rearrangement uses TRBV5-1 and TRBJ1-3, with 7 positions matching TRBD1. This CDR3 has 14 amino acids. V trimming: 3 bases; J trimming: 4 bases; junction bases outside the gene matches: 4. CDR1 SGHRS and CDR2 YFSETQ come from the germline V gene. DNA for the CDR3: TGCGCCAGCAGCTCAGGGGGATCCGGAAACACCATATATTTT. Translated, it gives CASSSGGSGNTIYF.